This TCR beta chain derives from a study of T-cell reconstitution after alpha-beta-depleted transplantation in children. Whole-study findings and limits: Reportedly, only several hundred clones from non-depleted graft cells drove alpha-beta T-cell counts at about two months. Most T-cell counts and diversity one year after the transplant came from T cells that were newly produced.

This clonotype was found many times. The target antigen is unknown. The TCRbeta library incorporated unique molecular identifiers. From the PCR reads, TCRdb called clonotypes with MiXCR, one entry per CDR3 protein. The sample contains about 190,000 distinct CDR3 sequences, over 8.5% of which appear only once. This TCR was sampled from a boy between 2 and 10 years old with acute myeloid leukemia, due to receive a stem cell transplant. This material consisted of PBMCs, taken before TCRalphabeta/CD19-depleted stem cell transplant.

The CDR3 loop is CASSPFGGGRTDTQYF. The CDR3 coding sequence is TGCGCCAGCAGCCCCTTTGGCGGGGGGCGGACAGATACGCAGTATTTT. The chain carries TRBV5-1 and TRBJ2-3; 8 bases agree with TRBD2. V was clipped by 4 bases and J by 3 bases; unmatched bases: 10. The germline V gene has CDR1 SGHRS and CDR2 YFSETQ. The length of the CDR3 is 16 residues.